This TCR beta chain was observed in a study of CD8 T cells in Susac syndrome. Isolation of CD8+ and CD4+ T cells was performed negatively, whereas enrichment of TEMRA cells was done by FACS. CDR3 length: 13 residues. Germline loops: CDR1 LGHDT, CDR2 YNNKEL (reference sequence). V lost 4 bases and J 3 bases, leaving 10 bases between the germline ends. The authors reverse transcribed roughly 0.5 to 1 ug RNA with random hexamers. MiXCR, applied by TCRdb to the immunoSEQ multiplex PCR reads, yields one record per CDR3 protein. The sample lists under 200,000 distinct CDR3 sequences, 85% to 95% seen once, with approximately 0.15% in the top ten.

The chain has TRBV3-1 and TRBJ2-7; D is ambiguous. Sequenced: CD8+ T cells from PBMCs. The TCR comes from a human donor with Susac syndrome. This CDR3 reads CASSRASVYEQYF. As DNA, the CDR3 is TGTGCCAGCAGCCGGGCCTCGGTCTACGAGCAGTACTTC.